What follows is one T cell receptor beta chain and its context. This specimen belongs to a study of blood T cell repertoires in COVID-19. Study information: The origin of the acute and convalescent COVID-19 samples was the United States, Italy and Spain. In each case, the material was cDNA or gDNA derived from T cells, B-cell-depleted T cells, or PBMCs.

The germline V gene has CDR1 SGHVS and CDR2 FQNEAQ. The CDR3 sequence is 18 residues long. V was cut by 1 base and J by 0 bases, with 13 bases left in between. In the original analysis: Amplification with reference gene primers provided the estimates of nucleated cell counts. The data were produced by immunoSEQ multiplex PCR, yet TCRdb's version contains in-frame clones alone and is incomplete. V and J calls plus clone size are reproduced from that table; the DNA served to infer D and trimming. The profile shows some 260,000 clones, about four fifths of them singletons. Specimen: peripheral blood. The chain recombines TRBV7-8 with TRBJ1-6; D not certain. This sequence originates from a man older than 75 with acute or convalescent COVID-19. The CDR3 loop reads CASSLGGRSSSYNSPLHF. The CDR3 bases are TGTGCCAGCAGCTTAGGAGGTCGATCAAGCTCCTATAATTCACCCCTCCACTTT.